These 15 T cell receptor beta chains were all obtained from the same sample, sequenced in a study of cytomegalovirus exposure and HLA in healthy donors. In the PCR, 60 Vbeta and 13 Jbeta primers were used. This table comes from immunoSEQ multiplex PCR, and its TCRdb copy is limited to in-frame clones, with some not included. The table shows about 180,000 clones, with around 80% occurring only once. Sequencing input: PBMCs. These receptors were taken from a girl between 5 and 17 years old in good health and CMV-seropositive.

This clone was detected once. The chain employs TRBV19 and TRBJ2-1, with D maybe TRBD2 (6 bases). The CDR3 contains 15 residues. V was trimmed by 6 bases and J by 4 bases, leaving 16 bases between them. The germline V gene has CDR1 LNHDA and CDR2 SQIVND (reference sequence). The CDR3 loop is CASRPPTSGYNEQFF. The CDR3 DNA sequence: TGTGCCAGTAGACCCCCGACTAGTGGGTACAATGAGCAGTTCTTC.

V is TRBV7-2 and J is TRBJ2-4, with D perhaps TRBD2 (6 bases). This CDR3 has 15 residues. Germline CDR1 reads SGHTA; CDR2 reads FQGNSA. The V end lost 1 base, the J end lost 7 bases, and 14 bases lay between the germline ends. This CDR3 reads CASSLEGLAINIQYF. CDR3 DNA: TGTGCCAGCAGCTTAGAGGGACTGGCGATCAACATTCAGTACTTC.

The rearrangement joins TRBV7-6 to TRBJ1-2; TRBD1 matches at 10 bases. The V segment lost 2 bases and the J segment 1 base; nucleotides outside the gene matches: 7. The CDR3 sequence is 17 residues long. Per the germline V gene, CDR1 is SGHVS and CDR2 is FNYEAQ. The DNA of the CDR3 is TGTGCCAGCAGCTTACGACCCGGGACAGGGGATAACTATGGCTACACCTTC. This gives the protein CASSLRPGTGDNYGYTF.

The chain carries TRBV7-9 and TRBJ2-4; 7 nucleotides match TRBD1. Losses at the gene ends were 5 bases for V and 1 base for J; bases not matched to a gene: 5. CDR1 is SEHNR, CDR2 FQNEAQ, per germline (reference sequence). CDR3 length: 15 amino acids. Here the CDR3 DNA reads TGTGCCAGCAGCCCACAGGGGAATGCCAAAAACATTCAGTACTTC. It is translated as CASSPQGNAKNIQYF.

The rearrangement joins TRBV9 to TRBJ2-7; 9 bases align to TRBD2. CDR1 is SGDLS, CDR2 YYNGEE, per germline. V trimming: 0 bases; J trimming: 5 bases; junction bases outside the gene matches: 15. The CDR3 covers 18 residues. The CDR3 sequence: CASSVAGREGPPSHEQYF. For the CDR3, the DNA is TGTGCCAGCAGCGTAGCTGGGCGGGAGGGCCCTCCATCCCACGAGCAGTACTTC.

This chain joins TRBV5-1 and TRBJ2-7; TRBD1 matches 7 bases. Germline V CDR1 and CDR2: SGHRS, YFSETQ. Trimming removed 3 bases from V and 6 bases from J; junction bases left unmatched: 6. This CDR3 spans 13 amino acids. For the CDR3, the DNA is TGCGCCAGCAGCTATGGACAGGATGGCGAGCAGTACTTC. It yields the protein CASSYGQDGEQYF.

The chain links TRBV7-9 to TRBJ2-7, with 10 bases matching TRBD2. Germline CDR1 is SEHNR and CDR2 is FQNEAQ (reference sequence). This CDR3 contains 15 residues. The V segment lost 4 bases and the J segment 5 bases; nucleotides outside the gene matches: 8. The CDR3 DNA is TGTGCCAGCAGCTGGCCCCCAGCGGGAGGGCACGAGCAGTACTTC. This codes for CASSWPPAGGHEQYF.

The V gene is TRBV7-9, the J gene TRBJ1-4; tentative D call: TRBD1 (5 bases). Trimming removed 5 bases from V and 12 bases from J, with 16 bases in between. Germline values: CDR1 SEHNR, CDR2 FQNEAQ (reference sequence). The CDR3 loop spans 13 amino acids. CDR3 DNA: TGTGCCAGCAGCCCCCCGTGGCAGGGCGAACTGTTTTTT. It yields the protein CASSPPWQGELFF.

The V call is TRBV6-1, the J call TRBJ1-2; maybe TRBD1 (5 bases). V was pared by 3 bases and J by 4 bases, with 21 bases between. The CDR3 totals 17 residues. Germline V gene data show CDR1 as MNHNS and CDR2 as SASEGT. This CDR3 is CASSDGGAARLSYGYTF. CDR3 DNA: TGTGCCAGCAGTGATGGCGGGGCAGCCAGGCTGAGCTATGGCTACACCTTC.

The J gene is TRBJ2-3, the V gene TRBV13; D unresolved. Trimming pared 1 base from V and 1 base from J, leaving 3 bases between. CDR1 is PRHDT and CDR2 is FYEKMQ in the germline V gene (reference sequence). The CDR3 is 13 amino acids. For the CDR3, the DNA is TGTGCCAGCAGCTTAGCCGGCACAGATACGCAGTATTTT. It yields the protein CASSLAGTDTQYF.

The chain carries TRBV9 and TRBJ2-1; 8 bases map to TRBD2. Germline CDR1 and CDR2: SGDLS and YYNGEE. This CDR3 region has 20 residues. J lost 6 bases, V lost 4 bases, and 24 bases had no gene match. CDR3 sequence reads: CASSPSRGSGIPERGNEQFF. In nucleotides, the CDR3 is TGTGCCAGCAGCCCCTCACGCGGTAGCGGGATCCCTGAACGGGGCAATGAGCAGTTCTTC.

This chain links TRBV2 with TRBJ1-5; perhaps TRBD1 as D (6 bases). Germline V gene data show CDR1 as SNHLY and CDR2 as FYNNEI. V was clipped by 1 base and J by 0 bases, with 22 bases between them. The CDR3 has 20 residues. CDR3 nucleotide sequence: TGTGCCAGCAGTGAAGACAGGGAGAGGGGGATCCCTACTAGCAATCAGCCCCAGCATTTT. This sequence encodes CASSEDRERGIPTSNQPQHF.

This clone was seen only a few times. The chain has TRBV14 and TRBJ1-1, with 9 bases aligning to TRBD1. CDR3 size: 13 residues. The germline gives CDR1 SGHDN, CDR2 FVKESK. The V and J ends lost 4 bases and 5 bases, in that order; junction bases with no gene match: 2. CDR3: CASSLGTGTEAFF. CDR3 sequence (DNA): TGTGCCAGCAGCCTAGGGACAGGGACTGAAGCTTTCTTT. Together with reference TRBV14 and TRBJ1-1, the CDR3 gives the full variable domain: EAGVTQFPSHSVIEKGQTVTLRCDPISGHDNLYWYRRVMGKEIKFLLHFVKESKQDESGMPNNRFLAERTGGTYSTLKVQPAELEDSGVYFCASSLGTGTEAFFGQGTRLTVV.

The chain couples TRBV29-1 to TRBJ2-5; 7 positions agree with TRBD1. The end of the DNA aligns better with TRBJ2-7, so the J call may be wrong. This CDR3 region has 13 residues. Germline V gene sequence: CDR1 SQVTM, CDR2 ANQGSEA. The CDR3 here is CSVGEQGIHEQYF. Here the CDR3 DNA reads TGCAGCGTTGGGGAACAGGGGATCCACGAGCAGTACTTC.

V and J are TRBV6-5 and TRBJ2-3; 7 nucleotides match TRBD2. This CDR3 has 15 residues. V dropped 0 bases and J dropped 7; count of bases not matched to a gene: 7. Germline V gene sequence: CDR1 MNHEY, CDR2 SVGAGI. CDR3 region: CASSYSRLAGYTQYF. The CDR3 DNA reads as TGTGCCAGCAGTTACTCGAGACTAGCTGGGTATACGCAGTATTTT.